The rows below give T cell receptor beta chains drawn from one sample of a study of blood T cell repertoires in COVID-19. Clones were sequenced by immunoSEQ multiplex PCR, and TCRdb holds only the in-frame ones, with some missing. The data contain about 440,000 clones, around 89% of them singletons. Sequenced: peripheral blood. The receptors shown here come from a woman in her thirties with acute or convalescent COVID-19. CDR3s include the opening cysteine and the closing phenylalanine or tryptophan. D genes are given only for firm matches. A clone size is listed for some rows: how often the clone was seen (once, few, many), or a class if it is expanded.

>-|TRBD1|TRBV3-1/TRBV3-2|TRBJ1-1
TGTGCCAGCAGCGGGACAGGCGTAATGAACACTGAAGCTTTCTTT
CASSGTGVMNTEAFF
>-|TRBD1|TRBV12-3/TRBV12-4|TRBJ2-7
TGTGCCAGCAGTTTTGGGACAGGGAACGAGCAGTACTTC
CASSFGTGNEQYF
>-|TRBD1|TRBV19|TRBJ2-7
TGTGCCAGTAGTGCCACAGGGGGCGGCTCCTACGAGCAGTACTTC
CASSATGGGSYEQYF
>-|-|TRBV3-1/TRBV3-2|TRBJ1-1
TGTGCCAGCAGCCACATTTATCAGGGTCTAACTGAAGCTTTCTTT
CASSHIYQGLTEAFF
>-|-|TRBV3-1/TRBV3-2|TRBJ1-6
TGTGCCAGCAGCCTCGGGGGGCTTGGTCCCCTCCACTTT
CASSLGGLGPLHF
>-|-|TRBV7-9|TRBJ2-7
TGTGCCAGCAGTCCCCGGGCGGGCACGACATGGTTCGAGCAGTACTTC
CASSPRAGTTWFEQYF
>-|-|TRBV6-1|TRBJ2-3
TGTGCCAGCAGTGATATCCGCAGGGTGAACACAGATACGCAGTATTTT
CASSDIRRVNTDTQYF
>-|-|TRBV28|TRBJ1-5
TGTGCCAGCAGTCCGATACAGGATGGGGGCAATCAGCCCCAGCATTTT
CASSPIQDGGNQPQHF
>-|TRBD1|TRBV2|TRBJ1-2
TGTGCCAGCAGGGACCTTGACAGGGAGGCCAAAGGTTACACCTTC
CASRDLDREAKGYTF
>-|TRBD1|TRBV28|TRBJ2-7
TGTGCCAGCAGGCCCCTCCGACCCGGGACAGGGGTATTGTGGGAGCAGTACTTC
CASRPLRPGTGVLWEQYF
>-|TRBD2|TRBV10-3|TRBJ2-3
TGTGCCATCAGTGAAGGGCTAGCGGGGGGGCGCAATACGCAGTATTTT
CAISEGLAGGRNTQYF
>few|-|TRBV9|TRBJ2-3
TGTGCCAGCAGCGCGGGGAATTCCGATACGCAGTATTTT
CASSAGNSDTQYF
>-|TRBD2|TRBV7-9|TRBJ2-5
TGTGCCAGCAGCGGACTAGTGGGGACCCAGTACTTC
CASSGLVGTQYF
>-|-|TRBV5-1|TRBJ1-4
TGCGCCAGCAGCCCCATCGGACAGTCTAATGAAAAACTGTTTTTT
CASSPIGQSNEKLFF
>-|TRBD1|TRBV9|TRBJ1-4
TGTGCCAGCAGCGAACAGGGGGCACCTAATGAAAAACTGTTTTTT
CASSEQGAPNEKLFF
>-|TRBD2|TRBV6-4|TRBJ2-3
TGTGCCAGCAGTGACGGGGGGGACGCGGATACGCAGTATTTT
CASSDGGDADTQYF
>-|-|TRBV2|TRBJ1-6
TGTGCCAGCAGTGAAGCGCTTGGACACCAAGGGCCCCTCCACTTT
CASSEALGHQGPLHF